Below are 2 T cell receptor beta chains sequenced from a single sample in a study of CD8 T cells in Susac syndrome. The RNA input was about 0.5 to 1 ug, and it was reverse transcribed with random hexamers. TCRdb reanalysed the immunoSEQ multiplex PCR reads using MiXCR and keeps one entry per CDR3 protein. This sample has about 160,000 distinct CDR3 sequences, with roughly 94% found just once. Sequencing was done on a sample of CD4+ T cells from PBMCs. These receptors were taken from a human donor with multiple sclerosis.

In nucleotides, the CDR3 is TGTGCCAGTAGTCCCGGTACTGGGGCCAACGTCCTGACTTTC. The encoded protein is CASSPGTGANVLTF. The chain couples TRBV19 to TRBJ2-6; D call uncertain. Germline V gene sequence: CDR1 LNHDA, CDR2 SQIVND (reference sequence). CDR3 size: 14 residues. V lost 5 bases to trimming and J lost 2 bases, with 7 bases between them.

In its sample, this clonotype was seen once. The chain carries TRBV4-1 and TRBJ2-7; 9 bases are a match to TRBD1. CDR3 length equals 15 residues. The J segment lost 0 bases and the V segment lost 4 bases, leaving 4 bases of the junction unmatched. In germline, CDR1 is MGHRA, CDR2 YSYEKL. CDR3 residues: CASSRLTGGSYEQYF. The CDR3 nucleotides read TGCGCCAGCAGCCGCCTGACAGGGGGCTCCTACGAGCAGTACTTC.